This TCR beta chain originates from a study of blood T cell repertoires in COVID-19. Per the original data handling: The authors estimated nucleated cell counts from reference gene primer amplification. Some clones are missing from TCRdb's copy, which holds only in-frame ones; the method was immunoSEQ multiplex PCR. From that table come the V and J calls and clone size; the DNA was used to work out D and trimming. The data show roughly 270,000 clones, 75% to 90% seen once. Recovered participants had two consecutive negative NP/OP PCR tests, healthcare professional clearance, or symptom resolution. CDR1 is SGHAT and CDR2 is FQNNGV in the germline V gene. The length of the CDR3 is 15 residues. Trimming removed 7 bases at V and 0 bases at J, with 13 bases between.

The chain combines TRBV11-2 with TRBJ2-1, with D tentatively TRBD1 (7 bases). Input material: PBMCs or T cells enriched from blood (not recorded which). This clonotype was sampled from a woman in her 50s who had recovered from COVID-19. The CDR3 here is CASTPGGSSYNEQFF. The CDR3 DNA is TGTGCCAGCACCCCAGGGGGGAGCTCCTACAATGAGCAGTTCTTC.